One and the same sample provided the 9 T cell receptor beta chains below, sequenced in a study of T cell changes during pregnancy in multiple sclerosis. Sequencing was performed with immunoSEQ multiplex PCR; in TCRdb, only in-frame clones are kept and a portion is missing. The sample yields tens of thousands of clones, 75% to 95% seen once. The sample consisted of CD4+ T cells from peripheral blood mononuclear cells, taken in the second trimester of pregnancy. The receptors derive from a female donor in good health, enrolled as a control in a pregnancy study.

This rearrangement joins TRBV4-1 to TRBJ2-2; 15 bases line up with TRBD2. J was trimmed by 5 bases and V by 0 bases; bases with no gene match: 10. CDR3 length: 20 amino acids. Per germline, CDR1 MGHRA and CDR2 YSYEKL. CDR3 DNA: TGCGCCAGCAGCCAAGACACCGGACTAGCGGGGGGGCGATGGACCGGGGAGCTGTTTTTT. Its protein product is CASSQDTGLAGGRWTGELFF.

The V call is TRBV6-1, the J call TRBJ1-5; D is perhaps TRBD1 (6 bases). CDR1 is MNHNS, CDR2 SASEGT, per germline. This CDR3 contains 15 residues. V was pared by 2 bases and J by 2 bases, with 10 bases between. The CDR3 region is CASSESRGGNQPQHF. DNA for the CDR3: TGTGCCAGCAGTGAATCCAGGGGAGGCAATCAGCCCCAGCATTTT.

V usage is TRBV23-1 and J usage is TRBJ1-1; D is uncertain. TRBV23-1 is known as an ORF, though its function is uncertain. V lost 4 bases and J 10 bases, leaving 16 bases between the germline ends. The CDR3 loop spans 13 amino acids. This CDR3 reads CASSLLEMVPAFF. CDR3 coding DNA: TGCGCCAGCAGTCTTCTCGAGATGGTGCCAGCTTTCTTT.

The chain joins TRBV7-9 to TRBJ1-4; the match to TRBD1 covers 8 bases. The germline gives CDR1 SEHNR, CDR2 FQNEAQ (reference sequence). V lost 5 bases, J lost 8 bases, and 7 bases stayed unmatched. This CDR3 has 14 residues. CDR3 sequence reads: CASSRGQGGEKLFF. The CDR3, as DNA: TGTGCCAGCAGCCGAGGACAGGGTGGAGAAAAACTGTTTTTT.

This clone was detected only once. The chain uses TRBV28 and TRBJ2-1; perhaps TRBD2 as D (5 bases). V was shortened by 6 bases and J by 7 bases, with 16 bases between the two germline ends. Per germline, CDR1 MDHEN and CDR2 SYDVKM. This CDR3 is 14 amino acids long. CDR3 in amino acids: CASSWVGVRNEQFF. Written as DNA, the CDR3 is TGTGCCAGCAGCTGGGTGGGAGTTAGGAATGAGCAGTTCTTC. Together with reference TRBV28 and TRBJ2-1, the CDR3 gives the full variable domain: DVKVTQSSRYLVKRTGEKVFLECVQDMDHENMFWYRQDPGLGLRLIYFSYDVKMKEKGDIPEGYSVSREKKERFSLILESASTNQTSMYLCASSWVGVRNEQFFGPGTRLTVL.

The J gene is TRBJ1-6, the V gene TRBV28; 8 bases fit TRBD1. Germline-derived CDR1 and CDR2 are MDHEN and SYDVKM. This CDR3 region has 16 residues. The V segment lost 2 bases and the J segment 6 bases; nucleotides outside the gene matches: 6. Here the CDR3 DNA reads TGTGCCAGCAGTTTACCTACAGGGGGTGGTAATTCACCCCTCCACTTT. Its protein product is CASSLPTGGGNSPLHF.

The chain uses TRBV2 and TRBJ2-7; tentative D call: TRBD2 (8 bases). Germline-derived CDR1 and CDR2 are SNHLY and FYNNEI. CDR3 length equals 14 residues. V lost 5 bases and J 2 bases, leaving 13 bases between the germline ends. CDR3 amino acids: CASSYSGTAYEQYF. The CDR3 DNA reads TGTGCCAGCAGTTATAGCGGGACAGCCTACGAGCAGTACTTC. The entire variable domain, with the rest obtained from reference TRBV2 and TRBJ2-7, is as follows: EPEVTQTPSHQVTQMGQEVILRCVPISNHLYFYWYRQILGQKVEFLVSFYNNEISEKSEIFDDQFSVERPDGSNFTLKIRSTKLEDSAMYFCASSYSGTAYEQYFGPGTRLTVT.

This chain links TRBV7-2 with TRBJ1-2; maybe TRBD1 (6 bases). The CDR3 length is 12 residues. Trimming took 2 bases from V and 10 from J, leaving 11 bases between them. Germline assignment: CDR1 SGHTA and CDR2 FQGNSA. The CDR3 loop reads CASSLQQGDYTF. CDR3 coding DNA: TGTGCCAGCAGCTTACAACAGGGAGACTACACCTTC. Complete variable domain (other parts from reference TRBV7-2 and TRBJ1-2): GAGVSQSPSNKVTEKGKDVELRCDPISGHTALYWYRQSLGQGLEFLIYFQGNSAPDKSGLPSDRFSAERTGGSVSTLTIQRTQQEDSAVYLCASSLQQGDYTFGSGTRLTVV.

The V call is TRBV25-1, the J call TRBJ2-1; 9 bases are shared with TRBD2. V lost 3 bases and J lost 5; bases outside the gene matches: 8. The V gene's germline CDR1 is MGHDK and CDR2 SYGVNS. The length of the CDR3 is 16 residues. The CDR3 spells CASSEPGLAEHNEQFF. CDR3 sequence (DNA): TGTGCCAGCAGTGAGCCGGGACTAGCTGAACACAATGAGCAGTTCTTC. The whole variable domain, filled in from reference TRBV25-1 and TRBJ2-1, reads EADIYQTPRYLVIGTGKKITLECSQTMGHDKMYWYQQDPGMELHLIHYSYGVNSTEKGDLSSESTVSRIRTEHFPLTLESARPSHTSQYLCASSEPGLAEHNEQFFGPGTRLTVL.